This T cell receptor (beta chain) was profiled in a study of shared clonotypes between healthy human individuals. Across the study: Each donor contributed plates that comprised three CD4 naive, three CD4 memory, two CD8 naive and one CD8 memory.

Trimming left V 11 bases short and J 0 bases short, with 7 bases between. CDR1 is MDHEN, CDR2 SYDVKM, per germline. There are 12 residues in the CDR3. Subsets obtained from CD4+ cells comprised CD45RA+ naive and CD45RA-negative memory cells. Only in-frame clones appear in the TCRdb table, and some are missing; sequencing was by immunoSEQ multiplex PCR. The table has around 1,000,000 clones, 77% seen once. General study results and limits: The sampled material consisted only of blood, and tissue repertoires are likely to differ. Some clonotypes were shared by all four sorted-subset donors, while others were not shared. The non-shared ones had lower generation probabilities than the shared ones.

For this clone: As yet, its antigen is unknown.

The chain couples TRBV28 to TRBJ2-2; D gene uncertain. The clonotype comes from a man in his late teens or twenties in good health. Some clones in this sample may be carry-over from other donors' samples. The sample comprised memory CD4+ T cells from PBMCs. Subset in this sample: CD45RA-negative fraction. CDR3 in DNA: TGTGCCGTCCGCGCGAACACCGGGGAGCTGTTTTTT. Encoded protein: CAVRANTGELFF.